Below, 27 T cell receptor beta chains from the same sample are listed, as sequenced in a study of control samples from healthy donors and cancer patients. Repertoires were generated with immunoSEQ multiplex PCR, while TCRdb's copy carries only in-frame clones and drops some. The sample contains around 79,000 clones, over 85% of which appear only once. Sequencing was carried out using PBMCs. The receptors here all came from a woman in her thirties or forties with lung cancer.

The CDR3 loop is CASSLSFTGELFF. The CDR3 bases are TGCGCCAGCAGCTTGTCTTTCACCGGGGAGCTGTTTTTT. The V and J genes are TRBV5-1 and TRBJ2-2; the D is unclear. V lost 1 base and J 4 bases, leaving 5 bases between the germline ends. Per the germline V gene, CDR1 is SGHRS and CDR2 is YFSETQ. CDR3 length: 13 residues.

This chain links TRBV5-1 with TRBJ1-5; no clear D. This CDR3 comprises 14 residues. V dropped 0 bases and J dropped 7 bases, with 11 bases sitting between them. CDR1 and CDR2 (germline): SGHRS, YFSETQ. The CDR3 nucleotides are TGCGCCAGCAGCTTGGAGGGCAGAAACCAGCCCCAGCATTTT. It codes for CASSLEGRNQPQHF.

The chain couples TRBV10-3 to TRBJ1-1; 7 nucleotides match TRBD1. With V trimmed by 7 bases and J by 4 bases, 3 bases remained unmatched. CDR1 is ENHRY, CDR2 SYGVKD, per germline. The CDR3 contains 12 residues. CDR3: CAITPGGTEAFF. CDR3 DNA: TGTGCCATCACCCCAGGGGGCACTGAAGCTTTCTTT.

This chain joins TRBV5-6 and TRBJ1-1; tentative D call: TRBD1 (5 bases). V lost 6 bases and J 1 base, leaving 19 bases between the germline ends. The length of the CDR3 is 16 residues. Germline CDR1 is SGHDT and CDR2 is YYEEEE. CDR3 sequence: CASTRRSTGPNTEAFF. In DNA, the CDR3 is TGTGCCAGCACCCGCCGAAGTACAGGACCGAACACTGAAGCTTTCTTT.

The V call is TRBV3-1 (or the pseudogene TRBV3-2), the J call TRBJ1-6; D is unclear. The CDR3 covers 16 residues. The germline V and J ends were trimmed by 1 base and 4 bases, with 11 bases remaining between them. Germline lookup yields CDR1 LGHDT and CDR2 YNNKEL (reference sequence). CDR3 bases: TGTGCCAGCAGCCAAGCGTGGAGTAGGTATAATTCACCCCTCCACTTT. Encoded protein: CASSQAWSRYNSPLHF.

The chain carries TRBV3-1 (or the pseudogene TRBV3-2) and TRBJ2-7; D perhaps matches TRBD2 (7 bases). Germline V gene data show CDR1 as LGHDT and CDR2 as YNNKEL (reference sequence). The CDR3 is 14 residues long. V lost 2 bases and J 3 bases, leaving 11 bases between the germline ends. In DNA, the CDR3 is TGTGCCAGCAGCCAACTGGGGGGGCACTACGAGCAGTACTTC. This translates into CASSQLGGHYEQYF.

The CDR3 DNA sequence: TGTGCCAGCAGACCCTTGGACAGCTTCTATGGCTACACCTTC. It translates to CASRPLDSFYGYTF. V and J are TRBV6-5 and TRBJ1-2; the D gene is possibly TRBD1 (6 bases). The CDR3 contains 14 residues. The germline V and J ends were trimmed by 6 bases and 4 bases, with 15 bases remaining between them. The germline V gene has CDR1 MNHEY and CDR2 SVGAGI.

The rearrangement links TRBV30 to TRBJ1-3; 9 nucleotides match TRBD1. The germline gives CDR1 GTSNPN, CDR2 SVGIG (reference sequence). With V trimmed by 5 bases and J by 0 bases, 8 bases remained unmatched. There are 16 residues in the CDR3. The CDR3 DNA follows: TGTGCCTGGTACCGGGACAGGGTAATCTCTGGAAACACCATATATTTT. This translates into CAWYRDRVISGNTIYF.

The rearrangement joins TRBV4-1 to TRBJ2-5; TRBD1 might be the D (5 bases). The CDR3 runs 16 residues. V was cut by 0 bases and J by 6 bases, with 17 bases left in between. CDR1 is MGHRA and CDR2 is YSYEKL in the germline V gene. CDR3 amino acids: CASSQEVGVGLKTQYF. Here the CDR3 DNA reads TGCGCCAGCAGCCAAGAAGTAGGGGTGGGATTAAAGACCCAGTACTTC.

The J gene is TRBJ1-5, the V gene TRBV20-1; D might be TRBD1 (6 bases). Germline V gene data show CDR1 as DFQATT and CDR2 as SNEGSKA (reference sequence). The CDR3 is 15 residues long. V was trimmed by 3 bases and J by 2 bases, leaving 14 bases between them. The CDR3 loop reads CSASPPGAGNQPQHF. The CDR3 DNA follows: TGCAGTGCTAGTCCCCCAGGGGCAGGCAATCAGCCCCAGCATTTT.

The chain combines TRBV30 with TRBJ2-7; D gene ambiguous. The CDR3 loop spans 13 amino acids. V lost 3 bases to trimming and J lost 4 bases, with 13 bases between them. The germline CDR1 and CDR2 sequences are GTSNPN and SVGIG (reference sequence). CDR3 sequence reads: CAWRGGVRYEQYF. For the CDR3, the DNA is TGTGCCTGGAGGGGTGGGGTTCGGTACGAGCAGTACTTC.

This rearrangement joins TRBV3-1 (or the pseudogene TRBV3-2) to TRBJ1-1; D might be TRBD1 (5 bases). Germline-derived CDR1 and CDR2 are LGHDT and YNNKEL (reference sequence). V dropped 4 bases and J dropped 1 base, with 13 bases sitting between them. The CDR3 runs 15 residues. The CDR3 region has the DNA TGTGCCAGCAGCCCGGGGCAGCACTCGAACACTGAAGCTTTCTTT. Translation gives CASSPGQHSNTEAFF.

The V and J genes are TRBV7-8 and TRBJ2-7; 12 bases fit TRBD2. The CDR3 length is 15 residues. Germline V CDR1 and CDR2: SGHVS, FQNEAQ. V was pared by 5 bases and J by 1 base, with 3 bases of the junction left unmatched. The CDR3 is CASSTGLAGSYEQYF. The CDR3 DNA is TGTGCCAGCAGCACCGGACTAGCGGGGTCCTACGAGCAGTACTTC.

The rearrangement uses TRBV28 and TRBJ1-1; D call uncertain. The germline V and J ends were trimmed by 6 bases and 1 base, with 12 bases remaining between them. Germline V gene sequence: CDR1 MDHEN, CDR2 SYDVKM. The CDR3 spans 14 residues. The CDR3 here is CASRISQRNTEAFF. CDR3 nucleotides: TGTGCCAGCAGAATCTCGCAGAGGAACACTGAAGCTTTCTTT.

The DNA for the CDR3 is TGTGCCAGTAGTAGTAGGGTGGCACTCTCTGGAAACACCATATATTTT. Translated, it gives CASSSRVALSGNTIYF. The chain employs TRBV19 and TRBJ1-3; no reliable D call. Trimming shortened V by 4 bases and J by 0 bases, and 13 bases separated the two germline ends. This CDR3 comprises 16 residues. Germline V lookup: CDR1 LNHDA, CDR2 SQIVND (reference sequence).

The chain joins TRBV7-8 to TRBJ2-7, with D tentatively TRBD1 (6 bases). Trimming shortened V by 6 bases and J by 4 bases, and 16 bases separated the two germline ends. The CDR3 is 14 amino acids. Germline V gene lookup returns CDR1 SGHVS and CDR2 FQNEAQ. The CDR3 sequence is CASRPDSTGYEQYF. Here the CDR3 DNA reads TGTGCCAGCAGGCCGGACAGTACGGGGTACGAGCAGTACTTC.

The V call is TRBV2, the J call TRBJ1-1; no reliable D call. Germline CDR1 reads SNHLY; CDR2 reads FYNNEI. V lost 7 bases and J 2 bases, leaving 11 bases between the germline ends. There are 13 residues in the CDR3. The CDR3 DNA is TGTGCCAGCATCACGGACCAAAACACTGAAGCTTTCTTT. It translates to CASITDQNTEAFF.

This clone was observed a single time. This CDR3 is CAWRTGGWENEQYF. The CDR3 DNA sequence: TGTGCCTGGAGGACAGGAGGCTGGGAAAACGAGCAGTACTTC. The chain uses TRBV30 and TRBJ2-7, with D possibly matching TRBD1 (6 bases). The V gene lost 3 bases and the J gene lost 5 bases, with 17 bases spanning the gap. This CDR3 has 14 amino acids. CDR1 is GTSNPN, CDR2 SVGIG, per germline (reference sequence).

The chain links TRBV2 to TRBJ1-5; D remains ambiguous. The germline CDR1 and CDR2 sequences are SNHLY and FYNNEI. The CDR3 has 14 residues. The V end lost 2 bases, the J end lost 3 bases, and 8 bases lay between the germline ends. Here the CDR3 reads CASSEWPPNQPQHF. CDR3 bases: TGTGCCAGCAGTGAATGGCCGCCCAATCAGCCCCAGCATTTT. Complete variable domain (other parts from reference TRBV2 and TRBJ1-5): EPEVTQTPSHQVTQMGQEVILRCVPISNHLYFYWYRQILGQKVEFLVSFYNNEISEKSEIFDDQFSVERPDGSNFTLKIRSTKLEDSAMYFCASSEWPPNQPQHFGDGTRLSIL.

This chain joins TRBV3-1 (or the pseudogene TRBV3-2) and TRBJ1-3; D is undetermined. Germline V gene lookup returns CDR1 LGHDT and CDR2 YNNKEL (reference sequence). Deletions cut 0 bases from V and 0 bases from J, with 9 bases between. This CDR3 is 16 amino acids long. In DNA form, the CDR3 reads TGTGCCAGCAGCCAAGATTTGGCCTTCTCTGGAAACACCATATATTTT. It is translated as CASSQDLAFSGNTIYF.

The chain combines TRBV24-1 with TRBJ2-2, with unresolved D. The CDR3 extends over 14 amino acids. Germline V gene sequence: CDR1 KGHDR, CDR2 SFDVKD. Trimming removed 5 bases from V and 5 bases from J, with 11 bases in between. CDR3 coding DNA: TGTGCCACCAGTGGTGGGGTGGGGACCGGGGAGCTGTTTTTT. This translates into CATSGGVGTGELFF.

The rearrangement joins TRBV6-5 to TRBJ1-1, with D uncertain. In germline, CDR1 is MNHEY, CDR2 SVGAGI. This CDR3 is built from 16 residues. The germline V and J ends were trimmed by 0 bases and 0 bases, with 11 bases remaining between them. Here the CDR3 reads CASSYSSGVMNTEAFF. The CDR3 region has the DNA TGTGCCAGCAGTTACTCTAGTGGGGTTATGAACACTGAAGCTTTCTTT.

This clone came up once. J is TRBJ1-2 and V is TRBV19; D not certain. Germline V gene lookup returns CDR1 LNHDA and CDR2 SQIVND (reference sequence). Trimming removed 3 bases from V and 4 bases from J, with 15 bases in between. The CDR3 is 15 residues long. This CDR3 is CASSILLGGGYGYTF. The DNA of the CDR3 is TGTGCCAGTAGTATCTTATTGGGAGGTGGCTATGGCTACACCTTC.

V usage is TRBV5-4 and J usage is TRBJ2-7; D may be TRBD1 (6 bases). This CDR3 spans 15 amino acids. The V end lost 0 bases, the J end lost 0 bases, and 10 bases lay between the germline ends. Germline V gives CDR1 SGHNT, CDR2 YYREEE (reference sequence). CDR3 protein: CASSLVGGVSYEQYF. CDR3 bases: TGTGCCAGCAGCTTGGTAGGGGGTGTCTCCTACGAGCAGTACTTC.

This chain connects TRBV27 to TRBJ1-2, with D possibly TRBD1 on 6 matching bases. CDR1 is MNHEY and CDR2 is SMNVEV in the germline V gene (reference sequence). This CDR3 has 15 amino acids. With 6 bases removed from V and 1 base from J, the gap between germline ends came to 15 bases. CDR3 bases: TGTGCCAGCAGCAAGACAGGCGCAAGTAACTATGGCTACACCTTC. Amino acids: CASSKTGASNYGYTF.

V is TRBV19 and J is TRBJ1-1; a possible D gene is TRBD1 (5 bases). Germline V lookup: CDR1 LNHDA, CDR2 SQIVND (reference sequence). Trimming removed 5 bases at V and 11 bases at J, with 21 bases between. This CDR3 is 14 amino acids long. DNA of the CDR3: TGTGCCAGTAGTTCATGGACAAACGGACTGGGGGCTTTCTTT. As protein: CASSSWTNGLGAFF.

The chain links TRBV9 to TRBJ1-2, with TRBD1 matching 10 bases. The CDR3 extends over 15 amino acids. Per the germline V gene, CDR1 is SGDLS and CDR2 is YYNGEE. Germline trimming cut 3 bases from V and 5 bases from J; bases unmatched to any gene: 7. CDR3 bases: TGTGCCAGCAGCGCGGGTGGACAGGGGGTTTATGGCTACACCTTC. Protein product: CASSAGGQGVYGYTF.